The 5 T cell receptor beta chains below come from one sample, sequenced in a study of blood T cells in healthy people across ages. Using a J-beta primer mix together with a sample-barcoded 5' primer, a second PCR was run for roughly 7 to 11 cycles. TCRdb called the 5' RACE reads again in MiXCR, with one record for every CDR3 protein. The sample has around 900,000 distinct CDR3 sequences; about 28% are singletons. The specimen was blood. All receptors come from a woman older than 75 in good health.

This clonotype was seen at least ten times. The rearrangement joins TRBV12-3 or TRBV12-4 to TRBJ2-3; perhaps TRBD1 as D (6 bases). Trimming cost V 6 bases and J 2 bases, with 12 bases left between them. The CDR3 loop spans 14 amino acids. CDR3 residues: CASSLGQHTDTQYF. CDR3 DNA: TGTGCCAGCAGCCTCGGACAGCACACAGATACGCAGTATTTT.

This clonotype was observed a few times. J is TRBJ1-2 and V is TRBV5-5; D perhaps matches TRBD1 (6 bases). The CDR3 totals 15 residues. With 4 bases removed from V and 5 bases from J, the gap between germline ends came to 18 bases. Germline-derived CDR1 and CDR2 are SGHKS and YYEKEE (reference sequence). The CDR3 DNA follows: TGTGCCAGCAGCCGTTTTGGGGGGGCCTCGTATGGCTACACCTTC. This translates into CASSRFGGASYGYTF.

There are many counts of this clonotype. V usage is TRBV12-3 or TRBV12-4 and J usage is TRBJ1-6; TRBD1 might be the D (5 bases). This CDR3 has 15 residues. V was pared by 5 bases and J by 10 bases, with 18 bases between. CDR3 bases: TGTGCCAGCAGTCCCATGGGGGGGTCAGGATCACCCCTCCACTTT. Translating gives CASSPMGGSGSPLHF.

To note about this clonotype: This may be a read error: a much more frequent sequence differs by one nucleotide. This rearrangement joins TRBV5-1 to TRBJ2-1; D is unclear. Judging by the DNA end, TRBJ2-7 fits better; the J call may be wrong. The CDR3 length is 14 residues. In germline, CDR1 is SGHRS, CDR2 YFSETQ. The DNA for the CDR3 is TGCGCCGGCAGCAACCGACAACGCGACAATGAGCAGTACTTC. Its protein product is CAGSNRQRDNEQYF.

The table lists this clonotype with a count of one. This chain joins TRBV11-2 and TRBJ1-3; a possible D gene is TRBD1 (5 bases). Trimming left V 5 bases short and J 0 bases short, with 8 bases between. Germline CDR1 reads SGHAT; CDR2 reads FQNNGV. CDR3 length: 14 residues. Here the CDR3 DNA reads TGTGCCAGCAGCCGACAGTACTCTGGAAACACCATATATTTT. This encodes CASSRQYSGNTIYF.